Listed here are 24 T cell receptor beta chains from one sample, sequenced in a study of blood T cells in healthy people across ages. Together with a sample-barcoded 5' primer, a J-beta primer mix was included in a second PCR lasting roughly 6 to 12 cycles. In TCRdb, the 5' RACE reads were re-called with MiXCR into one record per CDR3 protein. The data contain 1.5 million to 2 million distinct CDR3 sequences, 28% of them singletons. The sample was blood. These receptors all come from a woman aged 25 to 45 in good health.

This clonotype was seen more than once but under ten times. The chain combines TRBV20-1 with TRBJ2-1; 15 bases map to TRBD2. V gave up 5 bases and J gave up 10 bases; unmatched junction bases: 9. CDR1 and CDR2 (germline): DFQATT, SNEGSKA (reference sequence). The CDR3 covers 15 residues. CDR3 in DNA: TGCAGTGCTGGGTGGGGACTAGCGGGAGGAGGGGAGCAGTTCTTC. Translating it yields CSAGWGLAGGGEQFF.

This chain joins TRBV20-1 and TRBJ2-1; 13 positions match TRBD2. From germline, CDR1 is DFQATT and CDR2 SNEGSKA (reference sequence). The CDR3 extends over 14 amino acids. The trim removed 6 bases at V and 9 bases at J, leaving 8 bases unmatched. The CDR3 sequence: CSAEGLAGNGEQFF. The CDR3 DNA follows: TGCAGTGCCGAGGGACTAGCGGGGAACGGTGAGCAGTTCTTC.

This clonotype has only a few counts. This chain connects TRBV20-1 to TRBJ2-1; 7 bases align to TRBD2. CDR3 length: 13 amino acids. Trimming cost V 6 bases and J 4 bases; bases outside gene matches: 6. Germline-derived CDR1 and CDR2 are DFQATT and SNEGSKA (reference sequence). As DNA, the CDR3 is TGCAGTGCCTCACTAGCGCAGTACAATGAGCAGTTCTTC. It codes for CSASLAQYNEQFF.

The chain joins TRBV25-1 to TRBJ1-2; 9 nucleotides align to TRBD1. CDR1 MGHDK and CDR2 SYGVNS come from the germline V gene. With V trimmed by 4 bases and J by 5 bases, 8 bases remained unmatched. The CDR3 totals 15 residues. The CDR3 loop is CASSGQGTGKYGYTF. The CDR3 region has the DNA TGTGCCAGCAGTGGCCAAGGGACAGGGAAGTATGGCTACACCTTC.

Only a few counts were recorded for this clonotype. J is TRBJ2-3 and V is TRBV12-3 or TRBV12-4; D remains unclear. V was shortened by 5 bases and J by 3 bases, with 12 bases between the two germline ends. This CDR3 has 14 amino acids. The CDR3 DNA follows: TGTGCCAGCAGTCCCCTTGGGCGGACAGATACGCAGTATTTT. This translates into CASSPLGRTDTQYF.

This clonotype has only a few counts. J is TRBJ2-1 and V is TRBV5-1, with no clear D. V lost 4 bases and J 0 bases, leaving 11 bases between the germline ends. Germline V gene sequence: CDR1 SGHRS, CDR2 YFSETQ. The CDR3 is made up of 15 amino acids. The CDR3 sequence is CASSPDPSSYNEQFF. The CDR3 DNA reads TGCGCCAGCAGCCCGGACCCGAGCTCCTACAATGAGCAGTTCTTC.

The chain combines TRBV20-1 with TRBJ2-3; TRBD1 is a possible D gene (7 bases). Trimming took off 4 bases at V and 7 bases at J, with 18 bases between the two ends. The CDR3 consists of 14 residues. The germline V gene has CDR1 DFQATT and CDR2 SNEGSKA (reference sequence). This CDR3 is CSATRQGLDHTQYF. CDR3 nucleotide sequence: TGCAGTGCTACAAGACAGGGACTTGACCATACGCAGTATTTT.

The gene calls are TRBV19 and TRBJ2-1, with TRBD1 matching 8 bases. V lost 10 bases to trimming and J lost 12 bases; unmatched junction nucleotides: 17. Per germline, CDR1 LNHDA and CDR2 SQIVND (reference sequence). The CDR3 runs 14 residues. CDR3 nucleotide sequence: TGTGCCACTAAAGAAGGTGGGACAGGATCGGTGCAGTTCTTC. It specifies CATKEGGTGSVQFF. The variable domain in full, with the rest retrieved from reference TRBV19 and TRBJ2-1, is DGGITQSPKYLFRKEGQNVTLSCEQNLNHDAMYWYRQDPGQGLRLIYYSQIVNDFQKGDIAEGYSVSREKKESFPLTVTSAQKNPTAFYLCATKEGGTGSVQFFGPGTRLTVL.

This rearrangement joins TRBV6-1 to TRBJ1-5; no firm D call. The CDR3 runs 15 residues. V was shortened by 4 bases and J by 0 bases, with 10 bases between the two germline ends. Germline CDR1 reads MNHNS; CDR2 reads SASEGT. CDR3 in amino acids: CASSGHYISNQPQHF. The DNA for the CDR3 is TGTGCCAGCAGTGGCCATTATATTAGCAATCAGCCCCAGCATTTT.

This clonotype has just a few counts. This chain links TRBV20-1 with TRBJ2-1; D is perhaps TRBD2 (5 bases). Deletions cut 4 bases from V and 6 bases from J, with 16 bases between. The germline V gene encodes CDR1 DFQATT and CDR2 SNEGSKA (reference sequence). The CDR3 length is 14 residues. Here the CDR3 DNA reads TGCAGTGCTACCGTCGGGGTCTTCGGCAATGAGCAGTTCTTC. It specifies CSATVGVFGNEQFF.

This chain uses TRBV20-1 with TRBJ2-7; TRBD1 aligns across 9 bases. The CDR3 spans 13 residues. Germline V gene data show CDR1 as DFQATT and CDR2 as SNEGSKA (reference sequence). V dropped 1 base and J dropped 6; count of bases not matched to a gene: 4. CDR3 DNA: TGCAGTGCTAGAGGGGACAGGGTTTTCGAGCAGTACTTC. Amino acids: CSARGDRVFEQYF.

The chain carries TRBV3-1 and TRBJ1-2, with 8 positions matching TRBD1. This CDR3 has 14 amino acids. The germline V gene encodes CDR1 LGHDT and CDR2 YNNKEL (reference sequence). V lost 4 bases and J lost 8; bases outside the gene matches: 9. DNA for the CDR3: TGTGCCAGCAGCCCTACCCACAGGGGGAACGGCTACACCTTC. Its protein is CASSPTHRGNGYTF.

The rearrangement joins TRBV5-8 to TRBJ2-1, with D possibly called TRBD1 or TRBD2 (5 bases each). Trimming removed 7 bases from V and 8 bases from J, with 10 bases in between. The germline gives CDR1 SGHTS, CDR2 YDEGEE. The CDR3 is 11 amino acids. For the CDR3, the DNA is TGTGCCAGCCCTAGAGGGGATGAGCAGTTCTTC. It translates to CASPRGDEQFF.

CDR3 nucleotides: TGTGCCAGCAGTGAAGTACGTGGAGCTACCTACGAGCAGTACTTC. It translates to CASSEVRGATYEQYF. J is TRBJ2-7 and V is TRBV6-1; D call uncertain. CDR1 and CDR2 from the germline V gene are MNHNS and SASEGT. V was shortened by 1 base and J by 2 bases, with 12 bases between the two germline ends. The CDR3 totals 15 residues.

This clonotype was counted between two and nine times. CDR3 nucleotide sequence: TGTGCCAGCAGTTACTGGGCGGGGACAGATACGCAGTATTTT. This translates into CASSYWAGTDTQYF. The V and J genes are TRBV6-2 or TRBV6-3 and TRBJ2-3, with D perhaps matching TRBD2 (6 bases). The V end was cut by 1 base, the J end by 3 bases, with 8 bases between. Germline assignment: CDR1 MNHEY and CDR2 SVGEGT. The CDR3 is 14 residues long.

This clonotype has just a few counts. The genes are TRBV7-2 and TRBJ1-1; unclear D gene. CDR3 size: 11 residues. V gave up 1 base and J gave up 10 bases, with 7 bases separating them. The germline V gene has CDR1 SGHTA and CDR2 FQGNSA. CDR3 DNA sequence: TGTGCCAGCAGCTTAGGGACGAGAGCTTTCTTT. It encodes CASSLGTRAFF.

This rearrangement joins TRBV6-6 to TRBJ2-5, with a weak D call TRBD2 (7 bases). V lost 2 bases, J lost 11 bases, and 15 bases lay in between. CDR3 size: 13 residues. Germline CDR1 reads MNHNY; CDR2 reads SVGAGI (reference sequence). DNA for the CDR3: TGTGCCAGCAGTTACCTCCGGGGGGACAAGCAGTACTTC. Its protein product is CASSYLRGDKQYF.

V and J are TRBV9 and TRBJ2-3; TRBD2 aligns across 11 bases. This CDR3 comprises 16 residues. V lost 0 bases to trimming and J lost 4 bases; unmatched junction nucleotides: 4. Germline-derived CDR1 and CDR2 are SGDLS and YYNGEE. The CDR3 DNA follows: TGTGCCAGCAGCGTAGGCCTTAGCGGGAGGGCAGATACGCAGTATTTT. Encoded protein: CASSVGLSGRADTQYF. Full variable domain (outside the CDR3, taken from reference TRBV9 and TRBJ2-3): DSGVTQTPKHLITATGQRVTLRCSPRSGDLSVYWYQQSLDQGLQFLIQYYNGEERAKGNILERFSAQQFPDLHSELNLSSLELGDSALYFCASSVGLSGRADTQYFGPGTRLTVL.

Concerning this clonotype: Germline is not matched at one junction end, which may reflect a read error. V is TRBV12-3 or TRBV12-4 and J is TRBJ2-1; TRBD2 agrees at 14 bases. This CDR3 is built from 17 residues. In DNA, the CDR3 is TGTACCAGCAGTTTAGCGCAGGGGACTAGCGGGAGTAAAGAGCAGTTCTTC. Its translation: CTSSLAQGTSGSKEQFF.

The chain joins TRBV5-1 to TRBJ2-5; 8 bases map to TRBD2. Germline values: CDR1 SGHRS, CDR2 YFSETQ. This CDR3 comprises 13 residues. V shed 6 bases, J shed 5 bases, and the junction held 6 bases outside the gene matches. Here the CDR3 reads CASTRPGGETQYF. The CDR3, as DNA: TGCGCCAGCACTAGGCCGGGAGGGGAGACCCAGTACTTC.

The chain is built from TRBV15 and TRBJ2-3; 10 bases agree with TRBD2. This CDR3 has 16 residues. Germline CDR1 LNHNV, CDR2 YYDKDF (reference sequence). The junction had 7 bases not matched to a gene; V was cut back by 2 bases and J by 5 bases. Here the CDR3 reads CATSRIEAGGRDTQYF. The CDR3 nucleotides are TGTGCCACCAGCAGAATTGAAGCGGGAGGGAGAGATACGCAGTATTTT. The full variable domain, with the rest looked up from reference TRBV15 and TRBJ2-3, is DAMVIQNPRYQVTQFGKPVTLSCSQTLNHNVMYWYQQKSSQAPKLLFHYYDKDFNNEADTPDNFQSRRPNTSFCFLDIRSPGLGDTAMYLCATSRIEAGGRDTQYFGPGTRLTVL.

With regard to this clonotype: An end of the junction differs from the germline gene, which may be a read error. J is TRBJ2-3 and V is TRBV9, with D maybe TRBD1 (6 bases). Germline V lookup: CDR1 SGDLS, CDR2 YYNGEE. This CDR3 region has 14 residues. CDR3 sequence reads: CASSDTGSADTQYF. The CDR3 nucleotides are TGTGCCAGCAGCGATACAGGGTCCGCAGACACGCAGTATTTT.

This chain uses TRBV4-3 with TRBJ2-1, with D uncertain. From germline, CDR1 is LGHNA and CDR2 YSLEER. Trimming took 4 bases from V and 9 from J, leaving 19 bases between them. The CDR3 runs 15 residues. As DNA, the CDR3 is TGCGCCAGCAGCCGAGAAGTTCTGGGTTTGGGTGAGCAGTTCTTC. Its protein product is CASSREVLGLGEQFF.

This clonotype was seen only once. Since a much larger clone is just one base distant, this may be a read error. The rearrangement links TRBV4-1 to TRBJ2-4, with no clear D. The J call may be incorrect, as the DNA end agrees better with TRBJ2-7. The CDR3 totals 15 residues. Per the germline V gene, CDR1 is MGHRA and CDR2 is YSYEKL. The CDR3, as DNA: TGCACCAGCAGCCAAGATCACGGGTATGGTATCGAGCAGTACTTC. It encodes CTSSQDHGYGIEQYF.